A selection of T cell receptor beta chains follows, all from one sample in a study of T-cell reconstitution after alpha-beta-depleted transplantation in children. A single record per CDR3 protein comes from TCRdb applying MiXCR to the PCR reads. The repertoire consists of about 580,000 distinct CDR3 sequences, with under 25% occurring once and the leading ten covering approximately 14%. The sequenced sample was PBMCs, mostly from graft donor cells, obtained 360 days after TCRalphabeta/CD19-depleted stem cell transplant. The receptors derive from a boy under two years old who had a stem cell transplant for acute myeloid leukemia, so the T cells may come from the graft donor. Each CDR3 is given with its conserved first and last residue. Fields, in order: D gene, V gene, J gene, clone size, CDR3 protein, CDR3 DNA. A D gene is named only where the DNA matches it firmly. Part of the rows lack a size; the others show once, few, many or a class for expanded clones.

D: .; V: TRBV10-3; J: TRBJ1-3; size: many; CDR3: CAISGASGNTIYF; DNA: TGTGCCATCAGTGGTGCCTCTGGAAACACCATATATTTT
D: .; V: TRBV7-8; J: TRBJ2-3; size: .; CDR3: CASSFYQALTVTDTQYF; DNA: TGTGCCAGCAGCTTCTACCAGGCTCTCACCGTCACAGATACGCAGTATTTT
D: .; V: TRBV9; J: TRBJ2-1; size: .; CDR3: CASSVRGGAHNEQFF; DNA: TGTGCCAGCAGCGTGCGCGGGGGCGCCCACAATGAGCAGTTCTTC
D: .; V: TRBV6-4; J: TRBJ1-1; size: .; CDR3: CASSRRGGSGTEAFF; DNA: TGTGCCAGCAGTCGCCGGGGAGGGAGCGGGACTGAAGCTTTCTTT
D: .; V: TRBV4-3; J: TRBJ2-6; size: many; CDR3: CASSHGISGANVLTF; DNA: TGCGCCAGCAGCCACGGGATCTCTGGGGCCAACGTCCTGACTTTC
D: TRBD2; V: TRBV13; J: TRBJ2-3; size: .; CDR3: CASSLGFGGAKDTQYF; DNA: TGTGCCAGCAGCTTAGGCTTCGGGGGGGCGAAAGATACGCAGTATTTT
D: TRBD2; V: TRBV9; J: TRBJ2-1; size: few; CDR3: CASSVQRGGNEQFF; DNA: TGTGCCAGCAGCGTACAACGGGGGGGCAATGAGCAGTTCTTC
D: .; V: TRBV24-1; J: TRBJ2-1; size: many; CDR3: CATSDQEVDNEQFF; DNA: TGTGCCACCAGTGATCAAGAGGTGGACAATGAGCAGTTCTTC
D: .; V: TRBV28; J: TRBJ2-1; size: many; CDR3: CASSHSGTWINEQFF; DNA: TGTGCCAGCAGTCATTCCGGGACATGGATCAATGAGCAGTTCTTC
D: TRBD2; V: TRBV3-1; J: TRBJ2-3; size: many; CDR3: CASSRRGLAGGPSTDTQYF; DNA: TGTGCCAGCAGCCGAAGAGGACTAGCGGGGGGACCTAGCACAGATACGCAGTATTTT
D: .; V: TRBV29-1; J: TRBJ2-3; size: few; CDR3: CSVESSTDTQYF; DNA: TGCAGCGTTGAATCTAGCACAGATACGCAGTATTTT
D: TRBD1; V: TRBV10-3; J: TRBJ1-2; size: many; CDR3: CAISEGGGDGYTF; DNA: TGTGCCATCAGTGAGGGAGGGGGCGATGGCTACACCTTC
D: .; V: TRBV29-1; J: TRBJ1-1; size: .; CDR3: CSVSGLLLGTEAFF; DNA: TGCAGCGTTAGCGGACTTCTACTGGGCACTGAAGCTTTCTTT
D: .; V: TRBV12-3/TRBV12-4; J: TRBJ1-1; size: many; CDR3: CASSKWPDILGATEAFF; DNA: TGTGCCAGCAGCAAGTGGCCGGACATCCTAGGTGCGACTGAAGCTTTCTTT
D: .; V: TRBV20-1; J: TRBJ2-5; size: many; CDR3: CSARDGLETQYF; DNA: TGCAGTGCTAGAGATGGCCTAGAGACCCAGTACTTC
D: .; V: TRBV6-5; J: TRBJ1-2; size: .; CDR3: CASSFRQQGGYTF; DNA: TGTGCCAGCAGTTTTCGACAGCAGGGGGGCTACACCTTC
D: .; V: TRBV20-1; J: TRBJ2-2; size: many; CDR3: CSARDGLTGELFF; DNA: TGCAGTGCTAGAGATGGTCTCACCGGGGAGCTGTTTTTT
D: TRBD1; V: TRBV7-9; J: TRBJ2-7; size: .; CDR3: CASSFSPGTGEQYF; DNA: TGTGCCAGCAGCTTTTCTCCCGGGACAGGGGAGCAGTACTTC
D: .; V: TRBV7-2; J: TRBJ1-1; size: .; CDR3: CASSLERRNTEAFF; DNA: TGTGCCAGCAGCTTAGAACGGAGGAACACTGAAGCTTTCTTT
D: .; V: TRBV25-1; J: TRBJ1-2; size: .; CDR3: CASSEFTPTRAGYTF; DNA: TGTGCCAGCAGTGAATTCACACCAACACGGGCTGGCTACACCTTC
D: .; V: TRBV28; J: TRBJ2-1; size: many; CDR3: CASSYLYGDGGGYGEQFF; DNA: TGTGCCAGCAGTTATCTGTATGGGGATGGCGGGGGCTATGGTGAGCAGTTCTTC
D: TRBD2; V: TRBV12-3/TRBV12-4; J: TRBJ2-5; size: .; CDR3: CASSLAGAGETQYF; DNA: TGTGCCAGCAGTCTAGCGGGGGCCGGGGAGACCCAGTACTTC
D: TRBD1; V: TRBV13; J: TRBJ2-7; size: .; CDR3: CASSLGDRNSYEQYF; DNA: TGTGCCAGCAGCTTAGGGGACAGGAACTCCTACGAGCAGTACTTC
D: .; V: TRBV20-1; J: TRBJ1-6; size: few; CDR3: CSARDRDKFVSPLHF; DNA: TGCAGTGCTAGAGACCGGGACAAGTTTGTCTCACCCCTCCACTTT
D: .; V: TRBV6-2/TRBV6-3; J: TRBJ2-3; size: .; CDR3: CASRIRDAGDTQYF; DNA: TGTGCCAGCAGAATCCGGGACGCGGGGGATACGCAGTATTTT
D: TRBD2; V: TRBV7-9; J: TRBJ2-2; size: .; CDR3: CASRPGGGELFF; DNA: TGTGCCAGCAGACCGGGAGGCGGGGAGCTGTTTTTT
D: .; V: TRBV29-1; J: TRBJ2-5; size: many; CDR3: CSTQYHDGPGTQYF; DNA: TGCAGCACCCAATACCATGACGGTCCAGGGACCCAGTACTTC
D: .; V: TRBV2; J: TRBJ2-3; size: .; CDR3: CASSERGPNPTDTQYF; DNA: TGTGCCAGCAGTGAAAGGGGACCCAATCCCACAGATACGCAGTATTTT
D: .; V: TRBV29-1; J: TRBJ2-7; size: many; CDR3: CSVRLMGSPYEQYF; DNA: TGCAGCGTCCGACTGATGGGGTCCCCCTACGAGCAGTACTTC
D: .; V: TRBV21-1; J: TRBJ2-5; size: many; CDR3: CASSKERGTSGGYQETQYF; DNA: TGTGCCAGCAGCAAAGAAAGGGGGACTAGCGGGGGATACCAAGAGACCCAGTACTTC
D: .; V: TRBV12-3/TRBV12-4; J: TRBJ1-5; size: .; CDR3: CASTDRKHQPQHF; DNA: TGTGCCAGCACGGACAGAAAACATCAGCCCCAGCATTTT
D: TRBD2; V: TRBV29-1; J: TRBJ2-1; size: many; CDR3: CSVDIPAGYNEQFF; DNA: TGCAGCGTTGATATCCCAGCGGGGTACAATGAGCAGTTCTTC
D: .; V: TRBV12-3/TRBV12-4; J: TRBJ1-4; size: .; CDR3: CASSPWGASATNEKLFF; DNA: TGTGCCAGCAGTCCCTGGGGGGCCAGCGCGACCAATGAAAAACTGTTTTTT
D: TRBD2; V: TRBV20-1; J: TRBJ2-1; size: .; CDR3: CSAPRTSWNEQFF; DNA: TGCAGTGCTCCCCGGACTAGTTGGAATGAGCAGTTCTTC
D: .; V: TRBV18; J: TRBJ2-5; size: many; CDR3: CASSPPYVETQYF; DNA: TGTGCCAGCTCACCACCTTACGTGGAGACCCAGTACTTC
D: .; V: TRBV29-1; J: TRBJ1-1; size: many; CDR3: CSVAYSRQEAFF; DNA: TGCAGCGTTGCTTACTCGCGACAGGAAGCTTTCTTT
D: TRBD1; V: TRBV2; J: TRBJ2-1; size: once; CDR3: CASWDRGNEQFF; DNA: TGTGCCAGCTGGGACAGGGGAAATGAGCAGTTCTTC
D: .; V: TRBV20-1; J: TRBJ1-1; size: .; CDR3: CSASKDPTEAFF; DNA: TGCAGTGCTAGTAAAGACCCTACTGAAGCTTTCTTT
D: .; V: TRBV6-1; J: TRBJ2-5; size: .; CDR3: CASSTNRVDPVRTQYF; DNA: TGTGCCAGCAGCACAAACAGGGTCGACCCTGTACGGACCCAGTACTTC
D: .; V: TRBV12-3/TRBV12-4; J: TRBJ2-2; size: many; CDR3: CASRLATGELFF; DNA: TGTGCCAGCAGGCTAGCGACCGGGGAGCTGTTTTTT
D: TRBD1; V: TRBV20-1; J: TRBJ2-6; size: .; CDR3: CSARGSGTGGFSGANVLTF; DNA: TGCAGTGCTAGGGGTTCCGGGACAGGTGGATTCTCTGGGGCCAACGTCCTGACTTTC
D: TRBD1; V: TRBV27; J: TRBJ2-2; size: many; CDR3: CASSSDRGTVGELFF; DNA: TGTGCCAGCAGTTCCGACAGGGGGACAGTCGGGGAGCTGTTTTTT
D: TRBD1; V: TRBV18; J: TRBJ2-1; size: few; CDR3: CASSPQGTGRHEQFF; DNA: TGTGCCAGCTCACCACAAGGGACAGGGAGACATGAGCAGTTCTTC
D: TRBD1; V: TRBV7-3; J: TRBJ2-3; size: .; CDR3: CASSPQPTGRSDTQYF; DNA: TGTGCCAGCAGCCCACAGCCGACAGGGAGATCAGATACGCAGTATTTT
D: .; V: TRBV9; J: TRBJ2-3; size: few; CDR3: CASSVVAAVSTDTQYF; DNA: TGTGCCAGCAGCGTAGTAGCGGCAGTTTCCACAGATACGCAGTATTTT
D: .; V: TRBV4-2; J: TRBJ2-3; size: once; CDR3: CASSQEGGGLGTDTQYF; DNA: TGTGCCAGCAGCCAAGAGGGGGGCGGACTTGGGACAGATACGCAGTATTTT
D: .; V: TRBV20-1; J: TRBJ2-5; size: many; CDR3: CSARESRPLDETQYF; DNA: TGCAGTGCTAGAGAATCCCGACCGCTCGACGAGACCCAGTACTTC
D: .; V: TRBV12-3/TRBV12-4; J: TRBJ2-2; size: once; CDR3: CASRLIRANTGELFF; DNA: TGTGCCAGCAGGCTTATTAGGGCGAACACCGGGGAGCTGTTTTTT
D: .; V: TRBV5-1; J: TRBJ2-7; size: few; CDR3: CASKTTQAYEQYF; DNA: TGCGCCAGCAAGACAACGCAGGCCTACGAGCAGTACTTC
D: .; V: TRBV6-5; J: TRBJ1-1; size: .; CDR3: CASSSRQYNTEAFF; DNA: TGTGCCAGCAGTTCTAGACAGTACAACACTGAAGCTTTCTTT
D: .; V: TRBV20-1; J: TRBJ2-1; size: .; CDR3: CSAPRVQGNEQFF; DNA: TGCAGTGCTCCCCGGGTCCAAGGCAATGAGCAGTTCTTC
D: .; V: TRBV6-2/TRBV6-3; J: TRBJ1-2; size: .; CDR3: CASSYTEQSLGRGYTF; DNA: TGTGCCAGCAGTTACACGGAGCAGAGTTTAGGACGTGGCTACACCTTC
D: .; V: TRBV20-1; J: TRBJ1-5; size: many; CDR3: CSARPDGRINQPQHF; DNA: TGCAGTGCTAGACCCGATGGTAGGATAAATCAGCCCCAGCATTTT
D: TRBD1; V: TRBV7-9; J: TRBJ2-1; size: few; CDR3: CASSPRTGHYNEQFF; DNA: TGTGCCAGCAGCCCTAGGACAGGGCACTACAATGAGCAGTTCTTC
D: TRBD1; V: TRBV20-1; J: TRBJ2-1; size: many; CDR3: CSARVPGTGYNEQFF; DNA: TGCAGTGCTAGAGTTCCCGGGACAGGCTACAATGAGCAGTTCTTC
D: .; V: TRBV27; J: TRBJ1-5; size: .; CDR3: CASSQPITPNSNQPQHF; DNA: TGTGCCAGCAGCCAACCAATCACACCTAATAGCAATCAGCCCCAGCATTTT
D: .; V: TRBV20-1; J: TRBJ2-3; size: many; CDR3: CSARRGRRGKENTQYF; DNA: TGCAGTGCTAGGAGGGGTCGGCGGGGAAAGGAGAATACGCAGTATTTT
D: TRBD1; V: TRBV7-6; J: TRBJ1-1; size: many; CDR3: CASSLGPGGRITEAFF; DNA: TGTGCCAGCAGCTTAGGACCAGGGGGCCGGATCACTGAAGCTTTCTTT
D: .; V: TRBV7-3; J: TRBJ2-2; size: .; CDR3: CASKTAGNTGELFF; DNA: TGTGCCAGCAAAACAGCGGGGAACACCGGGGAGCTGTTTTTT